This T cell receptor (beta chain) came from a study of graft-versus-host responses after intestinal transplantation. Findings and limits, study-wide: Some GvH clones were seen earlier in gut or blood, suggesting intestinal origin.

Profiling relied on immunoSEQ multiplex PCR, and the TCRdb table lists in-frame clones only, not all of them. Of over 2,000 clones in the sample, just under 30% were seen once. Stimulators, 200,000 irradiated and violet-dye-labeled cells, were plated with 200,000 CFSE-labeled responder cells. CDR3 length: 22 residues. Trimming removed 0 bases from V and 2 bases from J; junction bases left unmatched: 24. Germline V gene sequence: CDR1 SGHTA, CDR2 FQGTGA. The sequenced sample was alloreactive CD8+ T cells from a mixed lymphocyte reaction culture, obtained before transplantation. As to subset: CFSE-low proliferating T cells sorted from roughly six-day pre-transplant mixed lymphocyte reaction (GvH or HvG direction). This chain joins TRBV7-3 and TRBJ2-5, with 7 bases lining up with TRBD1. The TCR sequence derives from a human patient who was an organ donor for intestinal transplantation. The CDR3 sequence: CASSLTRSPRGPSLGSQETQYF. CDR3 DNA: TGTGCCAGCAGCTTAACGAGGTCCCCGAGGGGGCCCAGTCTTGGGTCACAAGAGACCCAGTACTTC.